These 18 T cell receptor beta chains were all obtained from the same sample, sequenced in a study of cytomegalovirus exposure and HLA in healthy donors. The primer mix had 60 Vbeta and 13 Jbeta primers. Here immunoSEQ multiplex PCR was the method, and the copy in TCRdb shows in-frame clones only, minus some. This table holds over 150,000 clones, over 70% found once. Sequenced material: PBMCs. These receptor sequences come from a young man in good health and CMV-seropositive.

The chain links TRBV6-5 to TRBJ1-6, with a weak D call TRBD1 (5 bases). The CDR3 sequence is 15 residues long. In germline, CDR1 is MNHEY, CDR2 SVGAGI. V lost 5 bases and J lost 1, with 9 bases in between. The CDR3 loop is CASSMQGSYNSPLHF. The CDR3 DNA reads TGTGCCAGCAGTATGCAGGGATCCTATAATTCACCCCTCCACTTT.

The CDR3 coding sequence is TGCGCCAGCAGCTTACAGGGGGCTGCAGATACGCAGTATTTT. It yields the protein CASSLQGAADTQYF. V gene TRBV5-1 combines with J gene TRBJ2-3, with 9 bases fitting TRBD1. There are 14 residues in the CDR3. Germline CDR1 and CDR2: SGHRS and YFSETQ. The ends lost 2 bases at V and 4 bases at J; junction bases unmatched: 2.

The chain combines TRBV9 with TRBJ2-1; tentative D call: TRBD2 (5 bases). Germline lookup yields CDR1 SGDLS and CDR2 YYNGEE. This CDR3 region has 14 residues. V shed 5 bases and J shed 6 bases, with 15 bases lying between them. The DNA of the CDR3 is TGTGCCAGCAGTGAAGGGCGGGCGGTCAATGAGCAGTTCTTC. It yields the protein CASSEGRAVNEQFF. Using reference TRBV9 and TRBJ2-1 for the parts outside the CDR3, the full variable domain is DSGVTQTPKHLITATGQRVTLRCSPRSGDLSVYWYQQSLDQGLQFLIQYYNGEERAKGNILERFSAQQFPDLHSELNLSSLELGDSALYFCASSEGRAVNEQFFGPGTRLTVL.

The rearrangement joins TRBV7-2 to TRBJ1-6, with D unclear. Per germline, CDR1 SGHTA and CDR2 FQGNSA. This CDR3 is built from 13 residues. Trimming removed 2 bases from V and 6 bases from J, with 5 bases in between. CDR3 DNA: TGTGCCAGCAGCTTACCGAGTAATTCACCCCTCCACTTT. Its translation is CASSLPSNSPLHF.

The chain is built from TRBV5-6 and TRBJ1-1; D not certain. CDR1 is SGHDT and CDR2 is YYEEEE in the germline V gene. The ends were cut back, 4 bases at V and 7 bases at J, with 11 bases in the middle. The CDR3 consists of 12 residues. DNA of the CDR3: TGTGCCAGCAGCCTCGAGGGATTTGAAGCTTTCTTT. Amino acid sequence: CASSLEGFEAFF. Full variable domain (remainder filled in from reference TRBV5-6 and TRBJ1-1): DAGVTQSPTHLIKTRGQQVTLRCSPKSGHDTVSWYQQALGQGPQFIFQYYEEEERQRGNFPDRFSGHQFPNYSSELNVNALLLGDSALYLCASSLEGFEAFFGQGTRLTVV.

The genes are TRBV13 and TRBJ1-5; D is possibly TRBD1 (5 bases). Germline V lookup: CDR1 PRHDT, CDR2 FYEKMQ (reference sequence). The CDR3 is made up of 18 amino acids. Trimming shortened V by 0 bases and J by 2 bases, and 17 bases separated the two germline ends. The CDR3 coding sequence is TGTGCCAGCAGCTTAGGTATTCGGGGGTTTGGTGGCAATCAGCCCCAGCATTTT. Translating gives CASSLGIRGFGGNQPQHF.

The chain uses TRBV1 and TRBJ1-5. TRBV1 is a pseudogene. This CDR3 comprises 16 residues. The CDR3 loop is CTSSHHRDYSNQPQHF. The CDR3 nucleotides are TGCACCAGCAGCCATCACAGGGACTATAGCAATCAGCCCCAGCATTTT.

This clone was seen once. The rearrangement uses TRBV2 and TRBJ2-1; 7 bases are shared with TRBD2. The CDR3 contains 14 residues. Looked up from germline, CDR1 is SNHLY and CDR2 is FYNNEI. V shed 7 bases, J shed 1 base, and the junction held 4 bases outside the gene matches. The CDR3 reads CASTQGGSYNEQFF. CDR3 bases: TGTGCCAGCACGCAGGGAGGGTCCTACAATGAGCAGTTCTTC.

This clone was detected once. V usage is TRBV7-9 and J usage is TRBJ1-5, with TRBD1 identical over 8 bases. This CDR3 comprises 16 residues. Germline V gene data show CDR1 as SEHNR and CDR2 as FQNEAQ (reference sequence). J was trimmed by 1 base and V by 5 bases; bases with no gene match: 7. The CDR3 DNA follows: TGTGCCAGCAGCCCCGACAGGGGTCGGAGCAATCAGCCCCAGCATTTT. This gives the protein CASSPDRGRSNQPQHF.

This clone was counted only a few times. The chain is built from TRBV6-4 and TRBJ1-3; D might be TRBD1 (6 bases). V lost 4 bases, J lost 6 bases, and 16 bases lay in between. Per the germline V gene, CDR1 is MRHNA and CDR2 is SNTAGT. This CDR3 is built from 15 residues. The CDR3 region is CASSAGRGSQNTIYF. The CDR3 nucleotides read TGTGCCAGCAGTGCTGGCAGGGGAAGTCAAAACACCATATATTTT.

The V gene is TRBV6-1, the J gene TRBJ2-7; 8 bases agree with TRBD1. Losses at the gene ends were 5 bases for V and 4 bases for J; bases not matched to a gene: 4. The length of the CDR3 is 13 residues. From germline, CDR1 is MNHNS and CDR2 SASEGT. CDR3: CASSLQGAYEQYF. The CDR3 DNA is TGTGCCAGCAGTTTGCAGGGGGCATACGAGCAGTACTTC.

The chain recombines TRBV7-6 with TRBJ1-1; D is unclear. This CDR3 is built from 16 residues. V was trimmed by 6 bases and J by 7 bases, leaving 24 bases between them. Germline V gene sequence: CDR1 SGHVS, CDR2 FNYEAQ. The CDR3 DNA follows: TGTGCCAGCAGTCTATCCGGGGTCGGAGAAGCCTTTGAAGCTTTCTTT. It is translated as CASSLSGVGEAFEAFF.

The CDR3 sequence: CASSLVTGASGYTF. Written as DNA, the CDR3 is TGTGCCAGCAGCTTGGTTACAGGGGCTAGTGGCTACACCTTC. The rearrangement joins TRBV5-6 to TRBJ1-2; 7 bases align to TRBD1. The length of the CDR3 is 14 residues. Losses at the gene ends were 0 bases for V and 7 bases for J; bases not matched to a gene: 6. Germline lookup yields CDR1 SGHDT and CDR2 YYEEEE.

The V gene is TRBV9, the J gene TRBJ1-4; 9 bases agree with TRBD1. Germline V gene data show CDR1 as SGDLS and CDR2 as YYNGEE. This CDR3 is built from 18 residues. V trimming: 0 bases; J trimming: 0 bases; junction bases outside the gene matches: 6. Written as DNA, the CDR3 is TGTGCCAGCAGCGTAGGGGGACAGGGCCCTGCAACTAATGAAAAACTGTTTTTT. This gives the protein CASSVGGQGPATNEKLFF.

The chain links TRBV27 to TRBJ1-5; a weak D match, TRBD1 (6 bases). CDR3 length: 14 residues. V gave up 5 bases and J gave up 7 bases, with 15 bases separating them. The germline gives CDR1 MNHEY, CDR2 SMNVEV (reference sequence). In DNA, the CDR3 is TGTGCCAGCAGTCCACAGGACAGTTCCCAGCCCCAGCATTTT. It specifies CASSPQDSSQPQHF.

The genes are TRBV27 and TRBJ2-7, with TRBD2 matching 7 bases. The V segment lost 5 bases and the J segment 12 bases; nucleotides outside the gene matches: 13. The V gene's germline CDR1 is MNHEY and CDR2 SMNVEV (reference sequence). The CDR3 contains 13 residues. The CDR3 DNA reads as TGTGCCAGCAGTGCCCTCCCCAGCGGGATCTTGTACTTC. Amino acid sequence: CASSALPSGILYF.

The count of this clone is one. The chain links TRBV4-2 to TRBJ2-3; unclear D gene. Deletions cut 4 bases from V and 4 bases from J, with 9 bases between. CDR1 is LGHNA and CDR2 is YNFKEQ in the germline V gene. The CDR3 length is 13 residues. The CDR3 reads CASSPRGADTQYF. The CDR3 coding sequence is TGTGCCAGCAGCCCTCGCGGAGCAGATACGCAGTATTTT.

The chain recombines TRBV4-2 with TRBJ1-1, with 8 bases that match TRBD1. This CDR3 has 16 residues. From germline, CDR1 is LGHNA and CDR2 YNFKEQ. Germline trimming cut 1 base from V and 1 base from J; bases unmatched to any gene: 5. CDR3 nucleotides: TGTGCCAGCAGCCAAGGATGGGACAGGTCGAACACTGAAGCTTTCTTT. This codes for CASSQGWDRSNTEAFF.